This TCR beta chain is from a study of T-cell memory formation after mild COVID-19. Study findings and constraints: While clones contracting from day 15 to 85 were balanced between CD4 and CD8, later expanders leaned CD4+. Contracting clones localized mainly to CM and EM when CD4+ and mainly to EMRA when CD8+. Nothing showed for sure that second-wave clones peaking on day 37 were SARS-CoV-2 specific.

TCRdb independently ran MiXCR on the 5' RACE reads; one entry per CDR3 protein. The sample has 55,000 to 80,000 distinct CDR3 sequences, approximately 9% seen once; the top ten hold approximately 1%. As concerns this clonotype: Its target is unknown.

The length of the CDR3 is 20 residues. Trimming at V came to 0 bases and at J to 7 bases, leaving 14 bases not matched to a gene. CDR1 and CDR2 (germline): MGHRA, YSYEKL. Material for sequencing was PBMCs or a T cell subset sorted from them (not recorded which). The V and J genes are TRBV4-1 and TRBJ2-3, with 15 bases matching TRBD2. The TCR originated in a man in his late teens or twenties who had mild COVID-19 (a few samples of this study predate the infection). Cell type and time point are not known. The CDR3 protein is CASSQDPPGTSGGQGNTQYF. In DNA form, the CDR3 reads TGCGCCAGCAGCCAAGATCCGCCCGGGACTAGCGGGGGGCAAGGGAATACGCAGTATTTT.